These 13 T cell receptor beta chains came from one sample sequenced in a study of PD-1 blockade in classical Hodgkin lymphoma. Assay: immunoSEQ multiplex PCR; the TCRdb copy retains only in-frame clones and omits some. In the table there are about 89,000 clones, roughly nine tenths of which are singletons. The sample's time point: cycle 4 day 1 (C4D1), after less than seven weeks of nivolumab. Following autologous stem cell transplantation, relapse occurred in every patient, and exposure to brentuximab vedotin varied. This material consisted of peripheral blood mononuclear cells (PBMCs), taken before the fourth cycle of nivolumab. All receptors come from a human donor with classical Hodgkin lymphoma.

The chain joins TRBV18 to TRBJ2-7, with 7 bases identical to TRBD1. The CDR3 length is 15 residues. V was clipped by 4 bases and J by 4 bases; unmatched bases: 10. Germline V lookup: CDR1 KGHSH, CDR2 LQKENI. CDR3 sequence: CASSLQSGTEYEQYF. CDR3 nucleotides: TGTGCCAGCTCACTCCAATCCGGGACAGAGTACGAGCAGTACTTC.

This clone was seen only a few times. The chain has TRBV27 and TRBJ2-2, with 8 positions matching TRBD2. There are 17 residues in the CDR3. Germline CDR1 reads MNHEY; CDR2 reads SMNVEV (reference sequence). The ends lost 1 base at V and 7 bases at J; junction bases unmatched: 11. CDR3 nucleotides: TGTGCCAGCAGTTTATTCCCCGGGGGGGCTGGGAGCGGGGAGCTGTTTTTT. Its translation is CASSLFPGGAGSGELFF.

This clone showed up just once. The chain joins TRBV4-3 to TRBJ1-2; tentatively, D is TRBD1 (5 bases). V lost 5 bases and J 6 bases, leaving 16 bases between the germline ends. There are 14 residues in the CDR3. Germline V gene data show CDR1 as LGHNA and CDR2 as YSLEER. CDR3 nucleotide sequence: TGCGCCAGCAGCAACCGGGGGGAGGCTAATGGCTACACCTTC. Protein product: CASSNRGEANGYTF.

V usage is TRBV7-6 and J usage is TRBJ1-5; unclear D gene. Germline V gives CDR1 SGHVS, CDR2 FNYEAQ. The V and J ends lost 4 bases and 5 bases respectively, with 9 bases between them. The CDR3 is 13 residues long. The CDR3 DNA follows: TGTGCCAGCAGCTCAGTCGTTGATCAGCCCCAGCATTTT. Encoded protein: CASSSVVDQPQHF.

This chain joins TRBV4-1 and TRBJ1-3; no reliable D call. Per the germline V gene, CDR1 is MGHRA and CDR2 is YSYEKL. The CDR3 runs 18 residues. Between the trimmed V and J ends, which lost 0 bases and 0 bases, there was a span of 15 bases. The CDR3 loop is CASSQDLTVKSSGNTIYF. In nucleotides, the CDR3 is TGCGCCAGCAGCCAAGATCTGACCGTTAAGAGCTCTGGAAACACCATATATTTT.

The chain joins TRBV19 to TRBJ2-5; D gene unclear. Germline-derived CDR1 and CDR2 are LNHDA and SQIVND (reference sequence). The V and J ends lost 3 bases and 5 bases respectively, with 19 bases between them. CDR3 length: 16 residues. CDR3 DNA: TGTGCCAGTAGTATTGCCCTCTCACCCATCGGGGAGACCCAGTACTTC. This codes for CASSIALSPIGETQYF.

The V gene is TRBV7-9, the J gene TRBJ2-3; maybe TRBD1 (5 bases). The CDR3 is 12 amino acids. The ends were cut back, 5 bases at V and 4 bases at J, with 7 bases in the middle. Germline CDR1 reads SEHNR; CDR2 reads FQNEAQ (reference sequence). The CDR3 reads CASSPGSDTQYF. The CDR3 coding sequence is TGTGCCAGCAGCCCAGGGTCAGATACGCAGTATTTT.

The rearrangement uses TRBV6-5 and TRBJ1-6; 8 nucleotides line up with TRBD1. The CDR3 loop spans 16 amino acids. CDR1 MNHEY and CDR2 SVGAGI come from the germline V gene. Trimming cost V 0 bases and J 5 bases; bases outside gene matches: 3. The CDR3 DNA is TGTGCCAGCAGTTACTCGACAGGGGCGGATAATTCACCCCTCCACTTT. Protein: CASSYSTGADNSPLHF.

V is TRBV28 and J is TRBJ2-7, with 8 bases matching TRBD2. This CDR3 comprises 15 residues. With 6 bases clipped from V and 0 bases from J, the junction kept 7 bases outside the gene matches. Germline loops: CDR1 MDHEN, CDR2 SYDVKM. CDR3 sequence reads: CASSATSGFSYEQYF. The DNA of the CDR3 is TGTGCCAGCAGCGCTACTAGCGGCTTCTCCTACGAGCAGTACTTC. Complete variable domain (other parts from reference TRBV28 and TRBJ2-7): DVKVTQSSRYLVKRTGEKVFLECVQDMDHENMFWYRQDPGLGLRLIYFSYDVKMKEKGDIPEGYSVSREKKERFSLILESASTNQTSMYLCASSATSGFSYEQYFGPGTRLTVT.

The J gene is TRBJ2-1, the V gene TRBV19; a possible D gene is TRBD2 (6 bases). The CDR3 has 14 residues. Germline V lookup: CDR1 LNHDA, CDR2 SQIVND (reference sequence). The germline V and J ends were trimmed by 3 bases and 8 bases, with 14 bases remaining between them. DNA of the CDR3: TGTGCCAGTAGTATCGGTGAAGCGGGCGATGAGCAGTTCTTC. It specifies CASSIGEAGDEQFF.

V is TRBV6-6 and J is TRBJ2-6; unclear D gene. The CDR3 has 15 amino acids. V lost 4 bases and J lost 3, with 10 bases in between. Germline values: CDR1 MNHNY, CDR2 SVGAGI (reference sequence). The CDR3 sequence: CASSWPPVGANVLTF. The CDR3, as DNA: TGTGCCAGCAGTTGGCCGCCAGTTGGGGCCAACGTCCTGACTTTC.

V is TRBV7-2 and J is TRBJ2-3; a possible D gene is TRBD1 (6 bases). The CDR3 totals 17 residues. Per the germline V gene, CDR1 is SGHTA and CDR2 is FQGNSA. The germline V and J ends were trimmed by 5 bases and 2 bases, with 20 bases remaining between them. The CDR3 DNA reads TGTGCCAGCAGCCCCCGTTTTAGCGAGGGGGACACAGATACGCAGTATTTT. As protein: CASSPRFSEGDTDTQYF.

This clone came up once. The chain carries TRBV6-5 and TRBJ2-5; the D gene could be TRBD1 or TRBD2 (5 bases each). Germline V gene data show CDR1 as MNHEY and CDR2 as SVGAGI. Trimming pared 5 bases from V and 7 bases from J, leaving 14 bases between. This CDR3 has 13 amino acids. CDR3 sequence: CASSEVLRGTQYF. CDR3 DNA sequence: TGTGCCAGCAGTGAAGTATTGAGGGGGACCCAGTACTTC.